Described below is a single TCR beta chain sequence and its context. What it binds is not known. The protocol was immunoSEQ multiplex PCR, while the TCRdb copy is restricted to in-frame clones and leaves out a portion. The sample gives fewer than 90,000 clones, around nine tenths of which show up once; about 0.78% is in the top ten. This sample was taken from a study of OX40 agonist ivuxolimab in advanced cancers. Systemic immunosuppression or autoimmune disease history was grounds to exclude patients. The germline V gene has CDR1 GTSNPN and CDR2 SVGIG (reference sequence). V shed 7 bases and J shed 7 bases, with 14 bases lying between them. This CDR3 contains 12 residues. Study observations and caveats: The expanded peripheral T cells' antigen specificity was not determined. Normalized expansion of T-cell clones was also low for some nonresponders.

Sequencing was performed on CD4+ or CD8+ T cells sorted from blood, taken in a trial of the OX40 agonist ivuxolimab. The receptor comes from an adult with an advanced solid tumor such as melanoma, head and neck, liver or kidney cancer. The V call is TRBV30, the J call TRBJ2-4, with no clear D. The chain's CDR3 is CASRTSWNIQYF. The CDR3 coding sequence is TGTGCCTCGAGGACGTCGTGGAACATTCAGTACTTC.